The T cell receptor (beta chain) under discussion was sequenced for a study of T cell responses to AZD1222 COVID-19 vaccine. Study at large: Second-dose intervals of approximately 4 or approximately 12 weeks were pooled.

The length of the CDR3 is 12 residues. V was shortened by 7 bases and J by 0 bases, with 7 bases between the two germline ends. Per the germline V gene, CDR1 is SGHRS and CDR2 is YFSETQ. About this clone: Its antigen remains unknown.

Generated by immunoSEQ multiplex PCR, the TCRdb table keeps only in-frame clones and is missing some. The sample contains roughly 120,000 clones, around 90% of which appear only once. Points from the study as a whole: Seropositive AZD1222 recipients at baseline numbered only five or six. Variant regions that are unmutated are reportedly the target of nearly half of spike-specific TCRs. Along spike, vaccine-associated CD4 TCRs were found throughout, with dominance at 160-218 and 743-854.

This rearrangement joins TRBV5-1 to TRBJ1-2; D gene ambiguous. Material: peripheral blood, obtained on day 0 of AZD1222 vaccination. This TCR came from an adult in good health. The CDR3 nucleotides read TGCGCCAGCTCGGATACTAACTATGGCTACACCTTC. This gives the protein CASSDTNYGYTF.